A single sample is the source of the 26 T cell receptor beta chains below, sequenced in a study of CD8 T cells in ankylosing spondylitis. Study-wide points: Made up of under ten highly homologous variants, a TCR beta motif appeared characteristic of ankylosing spondylitis blood.

Their target antigens are unknown. TCRdb reprocessed the 5' RACE reads via MiXCR and lists one record per CDR3 protein. The sample holds hundreds of thousands of distinct CDR3 sequences, 12% seen once. The sample consisted of blood, either unsorted or a sorted T cell fraction (not recorded which). These receptors were collected from a male donor with ankylosing spondylitis.

This clonotype was detected only a few times. J is TRBJ1-4 and V is TRBV5-6; maybe TRBD1 (5 bases). With 2 bases removed from V and 2 bases from J, the gap between germline ends came to 7 bases. The CDR3 is made up of 14 amino acids. The germline CDR1 and CDR2 sequences are SGHDT and YYEEEE. The CDR3: CASSFKGTNEKLFF. In DNA, the CDR3 is TGTGCCAGCAGCTTCAAGGGGACTAATGAAAAACTGTTTTTT.

Ten or more counts support this clonotype. The chain carries TRBV5-1 and TRBJ2-1; D uncertain. The CDR3 length is 16 residues. The ends were cut back, 4 bases at V and 0 bases at J, with 14 bases in the middle. Germline loops: CDR1 SGHRS, CDR2 YFSETQ. The CDR3 DNA is TGCGCCAGCAGCCCCCTTAAACTGAGCTCCTACAATGAGCAGTTCTTC. This sequence encodes CASSPLKLSSYNEQFF.

The V call is TRBV7-9, the J call TRBJ2-1; unclear D gene. Trimming shortened V by 0 bases and J by 4 bases, and 10 bases separated the two germline ends. Germline loops: CDR1 SEHNR, CDR2 FQNEAQ (reference sequence). CDR3 length: 15 amino acids. CDR3 region: CASSLALITYNEQFF. The CDR3 region has the DNA TGTGCCAGCAGCTTAGCGCTAATCACATACAATGAGCAGTTCTTC.

This chain connects TRBV20-1 to TRBJ2-5; 12 bases agree with TRBD2. After removal of 5 bases from V and 3 bases from J, the junction contained 7 bases not matched to a gene. Germline values: CDR1 DFQATT, CDR2 SNEGSKA (reference sequence). The CDR3 contains 15 residues. CDR3 nucleotide sequence: TGCAGTGCTCCACCGACTAGCGGGAGAAAAGAGACCCAGTACTTC. It codes for CSAPPTSGRKETQYF.

CDR3 DNA: TGCAGTGCTAGAGCGGCGGGTCCGACCTACGAGCAGTACTTC. Translating gives CSARAAGPTYEQYF. This chain connects TRBV20-1 to TRBJ2-7; possibly TRBD2 for D (5 bases). The CDR3 has 14 residues. V was shortened by 1 base and J by 2 bases, with 12 bases between the two germline ends. The germline V gene has CDR1 DFQATT and CDR2 SNEGSKA (reference sequence).

This clonotype has only a few counts. This chain connects TRBV12-3 or TRBV12-4 to TRBJ2-2; the match to TRBD2 covers 7 bases. The length of the CDR3 is 15 residues. J gave up 3 bases and V 7 bases, and 8 bases lay outside the gene matches. The CDR3 is CASTTGGGDTGELFF. As DNA, the CDR3 is TGTGCCAGCACTACTGGGGGGGGGGACACCGGGGAGCTGTTTTTT.

This clonotype was detected a few times. The J gene is TRBJ1-6, the V gene TRBV7-2; a weak D match, TRBD1 (5 bases). The V gene's germline CDR1 is SGHTA and CDR2 FQGNSA. CDR3 length: 16 amino acids. The V gene lost 0 bases and the J gene lost 9 bases, with 15 bases spanning the gap. CDR3 sequence: CASSLASGQGFSPLHF. In nucleotides, the CDR3 is TGTGCCAGCAGCTTAGCCAGCGGGCAGGGTTTTTCACCCCTCCACTTT.

This clonotype has only a few counts. V and J are TRBV20-1 and TRBJ2-1; D perhaps matches TRBD1 (6 bases). The germline V and J ends were trimmed by 4 bases and 3 bases, with 10 bases remaining between them. The CDR3 covers 13 residues. Germline V lookup: CDR1 DFQATT, CDR2 SNEGSKA (reference sequence). The chain's CDR3 is CSANPDSYNEQFF. The CDR3 DNA sequence: TGCAGTGCTAACCCGGACAGCTACAATGAGCAGTTCTTC.

A few counts support this clonotype. This chain links TRBV5-1 with TRBJ1-4; weak D call: TRBD1 (6 bases). The CDR3 sequence is 16 residues long. Trimming pared 0 bases from V and 4 bases from J, leaving 13 bases between. Germline CDR1 and CDR2: SGHRS and YFSETQ. This CDR3 reads CASSLGPTGFNEKLFF. CDR3 coding DNA: TGCGCCAGCAGCTTGGGACCGACAGGATTTAATGAAAAACTGTTTTTT.

The table lists this clonotype with a few counts. The J gene is TRBJ1-1, the V gene TRBV12-3 or TRBV12-4, with D perhaps matching TRBD1 (6 bases). The CDR3 is 15 amino acids. With 4 bases removed from V and 2 bases from J, the gap between germline ends came to 14 bases. CDR3 region: CASSSLDRANTEAFF. CDR3 in DNA: TGTGCCAGCAGTTCGCTGGACAGAGCCAACACTGAAGCTTTCTTT.

This clonotype was detected only a few times. CDR3 sequence reads: CASSQDIRVTQYF. In nucleotides, the CDR3 is TGCGCCAGCAGCCAAGATATACGTGTTACGCAGTATTTT. This rearrangement joins TRBV4-3 to TRBJ2-3; D gene ambiguous. Germline CDR1 is LGHNA and CDR2 is YSLEER. With 0 bases removed from V and 8 bases from J, the gap between germline ends came to 9 bases. The CDR3 loop spans 13 amino acids.

The V call is TRBV12-3 or TRBV12-4, the J call TRBJ2-1; TRBD2 agrees at 14 bases. CDR3 length: 15 residues. V lost 5 bases, J lost 10 bases, and 7 bases stayed unmatched. The CDR3 sequence: CASSLGLAGEQEQFF. CDR3 nucleotides: TGTGCCAGCAGTCTGGGACTAGCGGGAGAACAGGAGCAGTTCTTC.

This clonotype occurred a few times. The chain employs TRBV15 and TRBJ2-2; 15 nucleotides match TRBD2. CDR3 length equals 20 residues. Trimming removed 0 bases from V and 8 bases from J; junction bases left unmatched: 13. Germline values: CDR1 LNHNV, CDR2 YYDKDF (reference sequence). As DNA, the CDR3 is TGTGCCACCAGCAGAGAAACCGGACTAGCGGGAGGGCCACATCGGGGGGAGCTGTTTTTT. It translates to CATSRETGLAGGPHRGELFF.

The table lists this clonotype with a few counts. This chain joins TRBV5-4 and TRBJ1-2, with D possibly matching TRBD1 (6 bases). The CDR3 totals 16 residues. Trimming stripped 3 bases from V and 2 bases from J, with 17 bases between. The germline V gene encodes CDR1 SGHNT and CDR2 YYREEE (reference sequence). The CDR3 DNA is TGTGCCAGCAGCTCGTACGGGGGGGCCGGGAACTATGGCTACACCTTC. This translates into CASSSYGGAGNYGYTF.

This clonotype was found a few times. The chain carries TRBV28 and TRBJ2-3, with 9 bases that match TRBD2. From germline, CDR1 is MDHEN and CDR2 SYDVKM. J lost 4 bases, V lost 6 bases, and 8 bases had no gene match. The CDR3 is 15 amino acids. The CDR3 sequence is CASRYGGGAADTQYF. The CDR3 DNA is TGTGCCAGCAGATACGGCGGGGGGGCCGCAGATACGCAGTATTTT.

This clonotype has just a few counts. The CDR3 DNA follows: TGTGCCAGCACCCTAGGAGGGAATGAGCAGTTCTTC. The encoded protein is CASTLGGNEQFF. The chain has TRBV7-2 and TRBJ2-1, with D perhaps TRBD2 (6 bases). CDR1 SGHTA and CDR2 FQGNSA come from the germline V gene. The CDR3 consists of 12 residues. The V end lost 7 bases, the J end lost 7 bases, and 11 bases lay between the germline ends.

The rearrangement joins TRBV11-2 to TRBJ2-1, with 7 positions matching TRBD2. This CDR3 has 15 amino acids. The V gene's germline CDR1 is SGHAT and CDR2 FQNNGV. Trimming removed 7 bases from V and 0 bases from J; junction bases left unmatched: 6. The CDR3 protein is CASTLGRGSYNEQFF. CDR3 DNA: TGTGCCAGCACCCTAGGGAGGGGCTCCTACAATGAGCAGTTCTTC.

This clonotype was observed many times. The chain recombines TRBV20-1 with TRBJ2-1; TRBD1 aligns across 9 bases. Trimming cost V 3 bases and J 6 bases; bases outside gene matches: 0. Germline CDR1 reads DFQATT; CDR2 reads SNEGSKA (reference sequence). This CDR3 spans 12 amino acids. CDR3 sequence (DNA): TGCAGTGCTAGGGACAGGGGCAATGAGCAGTTCTTC. Its translation is CSARDRGNEQFF.

This clonotype was counted only a few times. The rearrangement joins TRBV29-1 to TRBJ1-5, with D tentatively TRBD1 (5 bases). The germline V gene has CDR1 SQVTM and CDR2 ANQGSEA. The CDR3 consists of 12 residues. V was clipped by 7 bases and J by 7 bases, with 14 bases between them. This CDR3 reads CSAASPGQPQHF. CDR3 coding DNA: TGCAGCGCCGCTTCCCCAGGGCAGCCCCAGCATTTT.

This clonotype was counted only a few times. This chain joins TRBV6-1 and TRBJ2-4, with 10 nucleotides matching TRBD1. Germline values: CDR1 MNHNS, CDR2 SASEGT. CDR3 length equals 14 residues. V lost 6 bases, J lost 5 bases, and 4 bases stayed unmatched. The CDR3: CASSDRGRQNIQYF. Here the CDR3 DNA reads TGTGCCAGCAGCGACAGGGGGCGGCAAAACATTCAGTACTTC.

The rearrangement links TRBV7-8 to TRBJ2-1, with TRBD2 matching 14 bases. V gave up 7 bases and J gave up 0 bases; unmatched junction bases: 8. CDR1 is SGHVS, CDR2 FQNEAQ, per germline. The CDR3 runs 18 residues. The CDR3, as DNA: TGTGCCAGCACCCCGACCGGGACTAGCGGGAGCTCCTACAATGAGCAGTTCTTC. Its protein is CASTPTGTSGSSYNEQFF.

The rearrangement links TRBV27 to TRBJ1-1; weak D call: TRBD1 (5 bases). Trimming shortened V by 5 bases and J by 6 bases, and 28 bases separated the two germline ends. This CDR3 has 18 amino acids. CDR1 and CDR2 (germline): MNHEY, SMNVEV (reference sequence). The CDR3 reads CASSMLLPGRRKGAEAFF. Written as DNA, the CDR3 is TGTGCCAGCAGTATGCTCCTACCGGGACGTAGAAAGGGTGCTGAAGCTTTCTTT.

The CDR3 DNA is TGTGCCAGCAGCCCACATATATCTGTCGCGGGCACTGAAGCTTTCTTT. Encoded protein: CASSPHISVAGTEAFF. V usage is TRBV9 and J usage is TRBJ1-1; D not certain. The CDR3 extends over 16 amino acids. Germline assignment: CDR1 SGDLS and CDR2 YYNGEE. Trimming cost V 4 bases and J 4 bases, with 20 bases left between them. Full variable domain (missing parts from reference TRBV9 and TRBJ1-1): DSGVTQTPKHLITATGQRVTLRCSPRSGDLSVYWYQQSLDQGLQFLIQYYNGEERAKGNILERFSAQQFPDLHSELNLSSLELGDSALYFCASSPHISVAGTEAFFGQGTRLTVV.

The chain uses TRBV29-1 and TRBJ2-1; 9 bases map to TRBD2. The CDR3 covers 14 residues. CDR1 is SQVTM and CDR2 is ANQGSEA in the germline V gene. Trimming removed 7 bases from V and 0 bases from J; junction bases left unmatched: 4. CDR3 sequence: CSAVAGDSYNEQFF. In nucleotides, the CDR3 is TGCAGCGCTGTAGCGGGGGACTCCTACAATGAGCAGTTCTTC.

The genes are TRBV7-9 and TRBJ2-7; D unresolved. Germline-derived CDR1 and CDR2 are SEHNR and FQNEAQ (reference sequence). Trimming shortened V by 3 bases and J by 2 bases, and 14 bases separated the two germline ends. The CDR3 loop spans 15 amino acids. Here the CDR3 reads CASSFGLQKTYEQYF. The CDR3 nucleotides are TGTGCCAGCAGCTTCGGCCTACAGAAAACCTACGAGCAGTACTTC. Complete variable domain (other parts from reference TRBV7-9 and TRBJ2-7): DTGVSQNPRHKITKRGQNVTFRCDPISEHNRLYWYRQTLGQGPEFLTYFQNEAQLEKSRLLSDRFSAERPKGSFSTLEIQRTEQGDSAMYLCASSFGLQKTYEQYFGPGTRLTVT.

This clonotype was observed a handful of times. The chain is built from TRBV28 and TRBJ2-1; D gene uncertain. Trimming left V 2 bases short and J 0 bases short, with 11 bases between. This CDR3 has 16 residues. Germline CDR1 reads MDHEN; CDR2 reads SYDVKM. The CDR3 spells CASSLRAFSSYNEQFF. The DNA of the CDR3 is TGTGCCAGCAGTTTACGAGCTTTCAGCTCCTACAATGAGCAGTTCTTC.